These 2 T cell receptor beta chains were sequenced from one sample in a study of blood T cell repertoires in COVID-19. The assay was immunoSEQ multiplex PCR, and TCRdb's table has in-frame clones only and misses some. The table has approximately 140,000 clones, about four fifths seen once. What was sequenced was PBMCs or T cells enriched from blood (not recorded which). The receptors originated from a woman aged 45-65 years who had been exposed to COVID-19.

The chain uses TRBV5-1 and TRBJ2-3; weak D call: TRBD1 (5 bases). Germline assignment: CDR1 SGHRS and CDR2 YFSETQ. This CDR3 comprises 15 residues. V lost 7 bases and J 0 bases, leaving 15 bases between the germline ends. CDR3 in amino acids: CASLLWGLSTDTQYF. CDR3 coding DNA: TGCGCCAGCCTCCTCTGGGGCCTTAGCACAGATACGCAGTATTTT.

This clone appeared a single time. V and J are TRBV11-2 and TRBJ2-1; TRBD2 aligns across 8 bases. CDR1 and CDR2 from the germline V gene are SGHAT and FQNNGV. The CDR3 has 16 residues. With V trimmed by 4 bases and J by 0 bases, 5 bases remained unmatched. CDR3 sequence (DNA): TGTGCCAGCAGCTACTACGGGGGGGCCTCCTACAATGAGCAGTTCTTC. This gives the protein CASSYYGGASYNEQFF.